These T cell receptor beta chains were read from a single sample in a study of liver allograft versus peripheral blood T cells. MiXCR was run by TCRdb on the reads, yielding one entry per CDR3 protein. The repertoire holds fewer than 15,000 distinct CDR3 sequences, with 18% as singletons. These receptors originate from a human patient who had a liver transplant. Some of the T cells may derive from the graft donor. The CDR3 runs from the conserved cysteine through the conserved F or W. A D gene is named only where the DNA matches it firmly. The size entry is marked missing in some rows and otherwise reads once, few, many or a size class.

>TRBV6-2/TRBV6-3|.|TRBJ2-7|many
CASTQEGWGRDEQYF
TGTGCCAGCACTCAAGAGGGGTGGGGTCGAGACGAGCAGTACTTC
>TRBV6-1|.|TRBJ2-5|medium-sized
CASTAQGGREETQYF
TGTGCCAGCACCGCACAGGGCGGTAGGGAAGAGACCCAGTACTTC
>TRBV24-1|.|TRBJ2-2|.
CATSDLKQGAGELFF
TGTGCCACCAGTGATTTAAAGCAAGGAGCCGGGGAGCTGTTTTTT
>TRBV20-1|TRBD2|TRBJ2-1|few
CSAVSGGSSYNEQFF
TGCAGTGCCGTGAGCGGGGGGAGCTCCTACAATGAGCAGTTCTTC
>TRBV6-1|.|TRBJ1-2|medium-sized
CASRSESVNGYTF
TGTGCCAGCAGGTCGGAGTCCGTAAACGGCTACACCTTC
>TRBV5-6|.|TRBJ2-4|many
CASSSRSNYLAKNIQYF
TGTGCCAGCAGCTCAAGGTCCAACTATTTAGCCAAAAACATTCAGTACTTC
>TRBV29-1|TRBD1|TRBJ2-7|medium-sized
CSVVRDRGYEQYF
TGCAGCGTTGTGAGAGACAGGGGATACGAGCAGTACTTC
>TRBV19|TRBD1|TRBJ1-1|many
CASSFSRGQRHSTEAFF
TGTGCCAGTAGTTTCTCAAGGGGACAGCGTCACTCCACTGAAGCTTTCTTT
>TRBV20-1|TRBD1|TRBJ2-2|.
CSATRTGVTGELFF
TGCAGTGCTACCAGGACAGGGGTCACCGGGGAGCTGTTTTTT
>TRBV14|.|TRBJ2-1|few
CASSQLDRNNEQFF
TGTGCCAGCAGCCAGTTGGACAGAAACAATGAGCAGTTCTTC
>TRBV29-1|TRBD2|TRBJ2-3|medium-sized
CSVEPLADSTDTQYF
TGCAGCGTTGAGCCACTAGCGGATAGCACAGATACGCAGTATTTT
>TRBV27|.|TRBJ2-7|many
CASSQRQDTYEQYF
TGTGCCAGCAGTCAGAGACAGGACACCTACGAGCAGTACTTC
>TRBV28|.|TRBJ2-7|few
CASSFGSSEQYF
TGTGCCAGCAGTTTCGGGTCCTCAGAGCAGTACTTC
>TRBV6-2/TRBV6-3|.|TRBJ2-6|medium-sized
CASSYPSGANVLTF
TGTGCCAGCAGTTACCCCTCTGGGGCCAACGTCCTGACTTTC
>TRBV28|TRBD1|TRBJ2-3|many
CASSLPGQGSTDTQYF
TGTGCCAGCAGTTTACCGGGACAGGGTAGCACAGATACGCAGTATTTT
>TRBV14|.|TRBJ2-7|.
CATSLQATYEQYF
TGTGCCACCAGCTTACAGGCAACCTACGAGCAGTACTTC
>TRBV6-1|.|TRBJ2-6|medium-sized
CASSEASSGANVLTF
TGTGCCAGCAGTGAAGCGAGCTCTGGGGCCAACGTCCTGACTTTC
>TRBV19|.|TRBJ2-3|many
CASSLNPYDTQYF
TGTGCCAGTAGCTTAAACCCATATGATACGCAGTATTTT
>TRBV9|.|TRBJ1-3|many
CASSVAIDEGNTIYF
TGTGCCAGCAGCGTAGCTATCGACGAGGGAAACACCATATATTTT
>TRBV30|.|TRBJ1-1|many
CAWSGTVNTEAFF
TGTGCCTGGAGTGGGACAGTGAACACTGAAGCTTTCTTT
>TRBV20-1|TRBD1|TRBJ1-5|.
CSAKDREVRQPQHF
TGCAGTGCAAAGGACAGGGAAGTCCGTCAGCCCCAGCATTTT
>TRBV28|.|TRBJ1-2|many
CASSPWSTLGYGYTF
TGTGCCAGCAGTCCCTGGTCTACCTTAGGATATGGCTACACCTTC
>TRBV11-2|.|TRBJ2-7|few
CASSSPRTSYEQYF
TGTGCCAGCAGCTCCCCCCGAACTAGCTACGAGCAGTACTTC
>TRBV7-2|TRBD2|TRBJ2-2|medium-sized
CASSFRLAGPGELFF
TGTGCCAGCAGCTTCCGCTTAGCGGGACCCGGGGAGCTGTTTTTT
>TRBV28|TRBD1|TRBJ1-5|.
CASLTGTGVQPQHF
TGTGCCAGCCTTACCGGGACAGGGGTTCAGCCCCAGCATTTT
>TRBV28|.|TRBJ1-5|few
CASSLMFSGGDQPQHF
TGTGCCAGCAGTTTAATGTTCAGTGGGGGCGATCAGCCCCAGCATTTT
>TRBV6-2/TRBV6-3|TRBD2|TRBJ2-1|many
CASIQLRTSGIYEQFF
TGTGCCAGCATCCAACTCCGGACTAGCGGCATCTATGAGCAGTTCTTC
>TRBV28|TRBD1|TRBJ2-3|many
CASTTGAHTDTQYF
TGTGCCAGCACGACAGGGGCCCACACAGATACGCAGTATTTT
>TRBV9|.|TRBJ1-6|.
CASSAEVRVRYNSPLHF
TGTGCCAGCAGCGCAGAGGTGAGGGTACGCTATAATTCACCCCTCCACTTT